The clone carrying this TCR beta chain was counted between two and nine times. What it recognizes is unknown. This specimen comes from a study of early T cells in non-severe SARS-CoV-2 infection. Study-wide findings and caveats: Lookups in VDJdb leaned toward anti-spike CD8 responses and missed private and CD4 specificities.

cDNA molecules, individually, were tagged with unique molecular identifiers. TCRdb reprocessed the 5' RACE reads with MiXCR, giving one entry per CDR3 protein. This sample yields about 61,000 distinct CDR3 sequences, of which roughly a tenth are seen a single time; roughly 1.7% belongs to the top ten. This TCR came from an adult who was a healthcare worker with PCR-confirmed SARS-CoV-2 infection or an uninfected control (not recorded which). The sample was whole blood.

CDR3 DNA: TGCGCCAGCAGCATCGAGTGGCGAGCCTACGAGCAGTACTTC. It translates to CASSIEWRAYEQYF. J is TRBJ2-7 and V is TRBV5-1; D not resolved. V was cut by 4 bases and J by 2 bases, with 13 bases left in between. The CDR3 extends over 14 amino acids. Germline V gene sequence: CDR1 SGHRS, CDR2 YFSETQ.